Sequencing of this T cell receptor (beta chain) was carried out in a study of cytomegalovirus exposure and HLA in healthy donors. J gave up 0 bases and V 0 bases, and 10 bases lay outside the gene matches. This CDR3 contains 18 residues. Germline values: CDR1 SGHRS, CDR2 YFSETQ. PCR was performed using 60 Vbeta and 13 Jbeta primers. Here immunoSEQ multiplex PCR was the method, and the copy in TCRdb shows in-frame clones only, minus some. The sample has some 180,000 clones. Sequencing input: PBMCs. The clonotype comes from a man aged 25-40 years in good health and CMV-seronegative. The genes are TRBV5-1 and TRBJ2-7; TRBD1 matches at 9 bases. CDR3 DNA: TGCGCCAGCAGCTTGGGGTTGGGACAGGGTCTTCTCTCCTACGAGCAGTACTTC. Its translation: CASSLGLGQGLLSYEQYF.